This T cell receptor (beta chain) was observed in a study of cytomegalovirus exposure and HLA in healthy donors. Study overall: Membership in the Caucasian-associated ancestry cluster was found for about four fifths of 300 to 500 genotyped donors. Study-wide results and limits: A classifier reportedly called cytomegalovirus status with high sensitivity and specificity.

About this clone: Its target is unknown.

The PCR ran on 60 Vbeta and 13 Jbeta primers. Libraries were prepared by immunoSEQ multiplex PCR; TCRdb keeps only in-frame clonotypes and omits some of them. The sample includes some 60,000 clones. The CDR3 runs to 16 residues. Germline CDR1 is MRHNA and CDR2 is SNTAGT. Trimming took 3 bases from V and 3 from J, leaving 12 bases between them. Specimen: PBMCs. The sequence was obtained from a man younger than 40 in good health and CMV-seropositive. The chain links TRBV6-4 to TRBJ2-6; D might be TRBD2 (6 bases). The chain's CDR3 is CASSEDPGDGANVLTF. The CDR3 nucleotides are TGTGCCAGCAGTGAGGATCCGGGGGATGGGGCCAACGTCCTGACTTTC.